This TCR beta chain appears in the sequencing data of a study of T cells in Graves' hyperthyroidism and ophthalmopathy. Hyperthyroidism, newly diagnosed and lasting under 2 months, affected patients aged 18 to 65. Fresh peripheral blood, around 10 ml of it, supplied the PBMCs. Researchers took RNA transcripts and amplified the TCR beta CDR3 regions from them. TCR CDR3 regions were first amplified by RT-PCR with HTBI primers. Via MiXCR, TCRdb re-called the multiplex PCR reads, giving one row per CDR3 protein. The repertoire consists of about 340,000 distinct CDR3 sequences, with 15% to 20% occurring once and the leading ten covering around 54%. Study-level points and caveats: Through a model of 13 V-J features, ophthalmopathy was separated from stable hyperthyroidism. The majority of expanded thyroid clonotypes above 0.001 also appeared in blood.

With regard to this clonotype: Its antigen is not identified. Since the CDR3 does not end with the conserved phenylalanine or tryptophan, this likely comes from a read error.

Sequenced input: blood. The TCR originated in a woman aged 45 to 65 with Graves' hyperthyroidism.

CDR3 protein: CAISAGLADKFQETQYL. In DNA, the CDR3 is TGTGCCATCAGCGCCGGGCTAGCGGACAAATTTCAAGAGACCCAGTACCTC. The chain joins TRBV10-3 to TRBJ2-5, with 7 bases identical to TRBD2. After removal of 6 bases from V and 2 bases from J, the junction contained 15 bases not matched to a gene. The germline V gene encodes CDR1 ENHRY and CDR2 SYGVKD. CDR3 size: 17 residues.